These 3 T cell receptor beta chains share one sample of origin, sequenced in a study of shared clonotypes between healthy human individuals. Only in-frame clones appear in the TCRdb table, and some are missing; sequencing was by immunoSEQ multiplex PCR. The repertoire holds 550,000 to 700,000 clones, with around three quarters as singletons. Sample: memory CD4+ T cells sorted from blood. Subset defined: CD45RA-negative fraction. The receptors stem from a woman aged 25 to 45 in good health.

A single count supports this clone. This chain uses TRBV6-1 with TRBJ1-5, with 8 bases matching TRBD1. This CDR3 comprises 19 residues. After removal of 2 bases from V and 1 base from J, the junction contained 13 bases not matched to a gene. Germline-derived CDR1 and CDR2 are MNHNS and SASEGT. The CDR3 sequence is CASSERVLSGGISNQPQHF. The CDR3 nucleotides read TGTGCCAGCAGTGAACGAGTCCTGTCAGGGGGCATCAGCAATCAGCCCCAGCATTTT.

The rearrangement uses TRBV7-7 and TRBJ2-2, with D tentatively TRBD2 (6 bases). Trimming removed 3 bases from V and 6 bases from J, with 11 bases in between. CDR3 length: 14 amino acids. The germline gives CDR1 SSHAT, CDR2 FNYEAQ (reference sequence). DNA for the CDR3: TGTGCCAGCAGCTTGGGGAGCGGGTCCGGGGAGCTGTTTTTT. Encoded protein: CASSLGSGSGELFF.

CDR3 bases: TGTGCCACCCAAGGCTCTGGAAACACCATATATTTT. It specifies CATQGSGNTIYF. The chain combines TRBV10-3 with TRBJ1-3; D unresolved. Germline CDR1 is ENHRY and CDR2 is SYGVKD. The CDR3 has 12 residues. V lost 10 bases, J lost 0 bases, and 7 bases lay in between.